These 8 T cell receptor beta chains were sequenced from one sample in a study of blood T cell repertoires in COVID-19. Profiled with immunoSEQ multiplex PCR; TCRdb holds only in-frame clones, not every one. There are some 80,000 clones in the sample; 75% to 85% occur only once, and roughly 5% lies in the top ten. The sample taken for sequencing was peripheral blood. Source of these receptors: a woman of 80 years or more with active or convalescent COVID-19.

The chain joins TRBV7-6 to TRBJ2-3; no clear D gene. V gave up 4 bases and J gave up 6 bases, with 5 bases separating them. In germline, CDR1 is SGHVS, CDR2 FNYEAQ. The CDR3 length is 11 residues. CDR3 DNA: TGTGCCAGCAGCTCGTCCGATACGCAGTATTTT. It translates to CASSSSDTQYF.

Only one count was recorded for this clone. The chain uses TRBV6-5 and TRBJ1-1, with TRBD1 matching over 7 bases. V lost 2 bases and J lost 0; bases outside the gene matches: 6. This CDR3 contains 16 residues. Looked up from germline, CDR1 is MNHEY and CDR2 is SVGAGI. The DNA for the CDR3 is TGTGCCAGCAGTTACGGACAGGCTATCCTGAACACTGAAGCTTTCTTT. This sequence encodes CASSYGQAILNTEAFF.

The rearrangement links TRBV3-1 (or the pseudogene TRBV3-2) to TRBJ1-5; maybe TRBD1 (5 bases). The CDR3 covers 17 residues. Germline-derived CDR1 and CDR2 are LGHDT and YNNKEL (reference sequence). With 4 bases removed from V and 2 bases from J, the gap between germline ends came to 18 bases. CDR3 bases: TGTGCCAGCAGCCCCCGACAGATGCTTAGGCGCAATCAGCCCCAGCATTTT. Translation: CASSPRQMLRRNQPQHF.

The rearrangement uses TRBV7-2 and TRBJ1-3; D possibly corresponds to TRBD1 (6 bases). V lost 1 base to trimming and J lost 3 bases, with 7 bases between them. Germline CDR1 SGHTA, CDR2 FQGNSA. The CDR3 loop spans 14 amino acids. Here the CDR3 DNA reads TGTGCCAGCAGCTTAGGCAGGGGTGGAAACACCATATATTTT. This gives the protein CASSLGRGGNTIYF.

This chain links TRBV10-3 with TRBJ2-5; D is perhaps TRBD1 (6 bases). The CDR3 loop spans 12 amino acids. From germline, CDR1 is ENHRY and CDR2 SYGVKD. Trimming cost V 6 bases and J 6 bases, with 11 bases left between them. CDR3 sequence (DNA): TGTGCCATCAGCGGGACACGGCAGACCCAGTACTTC. Its translation is CAISGTRQTQYF.

The CDR3 loop reads CASSLEARSSGNTIYF. For the CDR3, the DNA is TGTGCCAGCAGCTTGGAAGCCCGGAGCTCTGGAAACACCATATATTTT. The chain is built from TRBV5-6 and TRBJ1-3, with unresolved D. This CDR3 comprises 16 residues. CDR1 and CDR2 from the germline V gene are SGHDT and YYEEEE. With 0 bases removed from V and 0 bases from J, the gap between germline ends came to 10 bases.

The chain employs TRBV7-2 and TRBJ1-2, with 8 bases identical to TRBD1. Germline V CDR1 and CDR2: SGHTA, FQGNSA. This CDR3 has 16 residues. The junction had 14 bases not matched to a gene; V was cut back by 4 bases and J by 7 bases. This CDR3 reads CASSSGRTGTGSGYTF. CDR3 in DNA: TGTGCCAGCAGCTCCGGCAGGACAGGGACTGGTAGTGGCTACACCTTC.

This chain links TRBV27 with TRBJ2-1; D may be TRBD1 (6 bases). The germline CDR1 and CDR2 sequences are MNHEY and SMNVEV (reference sequence). V was trimmed by 5 bases and J by 0 bases, leaving 8 bases between them. The CDR3 is 14 amino acids. CDR3 sequence (DNA): TGTGCCAGCAGTCCGGACAGCTCCTACAATGAGCAGTTCTTC. Residues: CASSPDSSYNEQFF.